The text below deals with one T cell receptor beta chain. The antigen is undetermined. This sample is part of a study of graft-versus-host responses after intestinal transplantation. Profiling relied on immunoSEQ multiplex PCR, and the TCRdb table lists in-frame clones only, not all of them. The profile shows roughly 99,000 clones, 80% to 90% of them singletons. The V end lost 5 bases, the J end lost 3 bases, and 8 bases lay between the germline ends. CDR3 length equals 12 residues. CDR1 and CDR2 from the germline V gene are SGHAT and FQNNGV. V and J are TRBV11-2 and TRBJ2-7, with D possibly TRBD1 on 5 matching bases. The input for sequencing was unstimulated CD4+ T cells sorted from spleen or lymph node cells, taken before transplant. This receptor was obtained from a human donor who was the organ donor for an intestinal transplant. The CDR3 region is CASSAQGYEQYF. DNA for the CDR3: TGTGCCAGCAGCGCCCAGGGCTACGAGCAGTACTTC.